This is a list of T cell receptor beta chains from one sample in a study of early T cells in non-severe SARS-CoV-2 infection. Using its own MiXCR run on the 5' RACE reads, TCRdb lists one record per CDR3 protein. In the table there are fewer than 80,000 distinct CDR3 sequences, roughly 13% of which are singletons. The sequenced material came from whole blood. The receptors originated from an adult who was a healthcare worker with PCR-confirmed SARS-CoV-2 infection or an uninfected control (not recorded which). Both conserved end residues are part of each CDR3. D genes are given only for firm matches. Clone sizes are given selectively: once, few, many, or a class where the clone is expanded.

d_gene	v_gene	abundance	j_gene	CDR3nt	CDR3aa
TRBD1	TRBV20-1	NA	TRBJ2-6	TGCAGTGCTAGGGGGACAGGGTCTGGGGCCAACGTCCTGACTTTC	CSARGTGSGANVLTF
TRBD1	TRBV12-5	few	TRBJ2-1	TGTGCTAGTGGTTTGGGCTTGACAGGGAACAATGAGCAGTTCTTC	CASGLGLTGNNEQFF
NA	TRBV29-1	NA	TRBJ2-5	TGCAGCGTTGATTTCGGGGTCCAAGAGACCCAGTACTTC	CSVDFGVQETQYF
NA	TRBV19	many	TRBJ2-5	TGTGCCAGTAGAAAAACAGGATTCCAAGAGACCCAGTACTTC	CASRKTGFQETQYF
TRBD2	TRBV9	few	TRBJ2-2	TGTGCCAGCAGCGCGAGCGGGGCAGGCACCGGGGAGCTGTTTTTT	CASSASGAGTGELFF
TRBD1	TRBV7-9	many	TRBJ2-7	TGTGCCAGCAGCCGAGACCGGGTAGGCAGGGGGCAGGAGCAGTACTTC	CASSRDRVGRGQEQYF
NA	TRBV7-2	few	TRBJ2-1	TGTGCCAGCAGCTTCTCGACTACCCATGAGCAGTTCTTC	CASSFSTTHEQFF
TRBD2	TRBV7-2	few	TRBJ2-1	TGTGCCAGCAGGCTAGCGGGAGGAGGCTCCTACAATGAGCAGTTCTTC	CASRLAGGGSYNEQFF
NA	TRBV20-1	few	TRBJ2-1	TGCAGTGCTAGGGACCACAATGAGCAGTTCTTC	CSARDHNEQFF
NA	TRBV6-2/TRBV6-3	many	TRBJ2-3	TGTGCCAGCAGTTACAGCGGACTACCCACAGATACGCAGTATTTT	CASSYSGLPTDTQYF
NA	TRBV5-1	many	TRBJ1-1	TGCGCCAGCAGCTTAACGACAAAGAACACTGAAGCTTTCTTT	CASSLTTKNTEAFF
NA	TRBV2	few	TRBJ1-6	TGTGCCAGCAGTGAACGGAGTTATAATTCACCCCTCCACTTT	CASSERSYNSPLHF
NA	TRBV12-3/TRBV12-4	many	TRBJ1-2	TGTGCCAGCAGCCCCTCGACAGTCTATGGCTACACCTTC	CASSPSTVYGYTF
NA	TRBV28	many	TRBJ1-5	TGTGCCAGCAGTCCAGGCGGGCCCCAGCATTTT	CASSPGGPQHF
NA	TRBV3-1	many	TRBJ2-5	TGTGCCAGCAGCCGGAGACAGGTTCAAGAGACCCAGTACTTC	CASSRRQVQETQYF
TRBD1	TRBV7-2	few	TRBJ2-7	TGTGCCAGCAGCTTTGGACAGGTCTACGAGCAGTACTTC	CASSFGQVYEQYF
NA	TRBV20-1	NA	TRBJ2-3	TGCAGTGCTATAGATCCCAATCGTGGGAGGCCTCGCACAGATACGCAGTATTTT	CSAIDPNRGRPRTDTQYF
TRBD2	TRBV7-8	many	TRBJ2-5	TGTGCCAGCAGCCTTATCCTAGCGGGGGCGCAAGGGACCCAGTACTTC	CASSLILAGAQGTQYF
TRBD2	TRBV5-6	NA	TRBJ2-1	TGTGCCAGCAGCTTTGGGACTAGCTTCGATGAGCAGTTCTTC	CASSFGTSFDEQFF
TRBD2	TRBV29-1	NA	TRBJ2-1	TGCAGCGCCGGACTAGCGGGGGCCAAGCAGTTCTTC	CSAGLAGAKQFF
TRBD1	TRBV10-2	few	TRBJ2-3	TGCGCCAGCAGTCCGGACAGGGTGTATACAGATACGCAGTATTTT	CASSPDRVYTDTQYF
NA	TRBV7-9	NA	TRBJ2-1	TGTGCCAGCAGCTTGGGACGGAATTACAATGAGCAGTTCTTC	CASSLGRNYNEQFF
NA	TRBV2	once	TRBJ2-1	TGTGCCAGCAGTGGGCGGGACCGAAGCTCCTACAATGAGCAGTTCTTC	CASSGRDRSSYNEQFF
NA	TRBV29-1	many	TRBJ1-5	TGCAGCGTTGGGGACAGCAATCAGCCCCAGCATTTT	CSVGDSNQPQHF
TRBD1	TRBV20-1	NA	TRBJ1-4	TGCAGTGCACAAGACAGGGTGGAAAAAAAACTGTTTTTT	CSAQDRVEKKLFF
NA	TRBV7-3	NA	TRBJ2-3	TGTGCCAGCAGCTCTAGTAGTTACACAGATACGCAGTATTTT	CASSSSSYTDTQYF
NA	TRBV6-6	few	TRBJ1-5	TGTGCCAGCAGTTACTTGCTAGATCAGCCCCAGCATTTT	CASSYLLDQPQHF
NA	TRBV6-5	NA	TRBJ2-7	TGTGCCAGCAGTCCCCCGGGACCCTCCTACGAGCAGTACTTC	CASSPPGPSYEQYF
NA	TRBV11-2	NA	TRBJ2-2	TGTGCCAGCAGCGTCTTTGCGGCGAACACCGGGGAGCTGTTTTTT	CASSVFAANTGELFF
NA	TRBV25-1	few	TRBJ2-7	TGTGCCAGCAGTGACTACAGCTACGAGCAGTACTTC	CASSDYSYEQYF
TRBD1	TRBV29-1	many	TRBJ2-7	TGCAGCGTCTTCGGAGGGACAGGGGACTCCGAGCAGTACTTC	CSVFGGTGDSEQYF
TRBD2	TRBV19	few	TRBJ2-1	TGTGCCAGTAGTATAGCTTGGACTAGCGGGGGCTCAATGTTCTTC	CASSIAWTSGGSMFF
NA	TRBV6-2/TRBV6-3	few	TRBJ2-7	TGTGCCAGCAGTTCAAGGGACCGAAGTACCTACGAGCAGTACTTC	CASSSRDRSTYEQYF
NA	TRBV3-1	few	TRBJ2-1	TGTGCCAGCAGCCAGAACCCCTTGGCTAGCTATGAGCAGTTCTTC	CASSQNPLASYEQFF
TRBD2	TRBV7-8	many	TRBJ2-3	TGTGCCAGCAGCTTAGGGACTAGCGGGGGGGCCTCAGATACGCAGTATTTT	CASSLGTSGGASDTQYF
NA	TRBV29-1	many	TRBJ1-1	TGCAGCGTTGGGACCTGGGGCGCTGAAGCTTTCTTT	CSVGTWGAEAFF
NA	TRBV2	few	TRBJ2-1	TGTGCCAGCAGTGAAGGGATAGCGGCAGACAATGAGCAGTTCTTC	CASSEGIAADNEQFF